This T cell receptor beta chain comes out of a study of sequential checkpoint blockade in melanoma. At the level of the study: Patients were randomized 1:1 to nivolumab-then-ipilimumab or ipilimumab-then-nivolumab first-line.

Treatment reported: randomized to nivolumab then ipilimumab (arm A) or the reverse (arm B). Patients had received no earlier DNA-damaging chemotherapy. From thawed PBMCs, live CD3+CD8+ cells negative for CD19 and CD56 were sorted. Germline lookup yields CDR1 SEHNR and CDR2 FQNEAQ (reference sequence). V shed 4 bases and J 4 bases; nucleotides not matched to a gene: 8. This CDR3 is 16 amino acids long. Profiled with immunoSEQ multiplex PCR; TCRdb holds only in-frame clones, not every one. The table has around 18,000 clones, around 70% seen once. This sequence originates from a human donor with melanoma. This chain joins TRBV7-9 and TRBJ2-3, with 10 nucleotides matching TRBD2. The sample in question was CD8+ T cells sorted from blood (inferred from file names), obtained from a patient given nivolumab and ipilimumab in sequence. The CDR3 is CASSSRAGGQSDTQYF. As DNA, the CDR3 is TGTGCCAGCAGCTCCCGAGCGGGGGGGCAGTCAGATACGCAGTATTTT.